Listed below are T cell receptor beta chains from one sample, sequenced in a study of identical twins. TCRdb ran MiXCR on the 5' RACE reads and lists one entry per CDR3 protein. The sample yields about 340,000 distinct CDR3 sequences, more than 9% seen once. The same sample was also studied in work on yellow fever vaccine responses in identical twins.

Sample: CD8+ T cells sorted from blood. The receptors originated from a young woman in good health. The CDR3 runs from the conserved cysteine through the conserved F or W. The order of the fields is D gene, J gene, V gene, clone size, CDR3 DNA, CDR3 protein. A D gene is named only where the DNA matches it firmly. Clone size is not always given. Where it is, it says once, few, many or a class for expanded clones.

d_call: NA
j_call: TRBJ1-1
v_call: TRBV19
clone_size: NA
cdr3_nt: TGTGCCAGCCGCCGGGTCATGAACACTGAAGCTTTCTTT
cdr3_aa: CASRRVMNTEAFF

d_call: TRBD2
j_call: TRBJ2-3
v_call: TRBV6-4
clone_size: NA
cdr3_nt: TGTGCCAGCAGTGACGACCATTCCAGCGGGGGCACAGATACGCAGTATTTT
cdr3_aa: CASSDDHSSGGTDTQYF

d_call: NA
j_call: TRBJ1-2
v_call: TRBV9
clone_size: few
cdr3_nt: TGTGCCAGCAAAGGTGGGCTGTACGAGAGGGGCTACACCTTC
cdr3_aa: CASKGGLYERGYTF

d_call: TRBD2
j_call: TRBJ2-3
v_call: TRBV27
clone_size: NA
cdr3_nt: TGTGCCAGCAGTTTAGGCGCGGCCCGGGGGGAAAGCACAGATACGCAGTATTTT
cdr3_aa: CASSLGAARGESTDTQYF

d_call: TRBD1
j_call: TRBJ2-1
v_call: TRBV7-9
clone_size: many
cdr3_nt: TGTGCCAGCAGCTTAGGACAGGGAAATGAGCAGTTCTTC
cdr3_aa: CASSLGQGNEQFF

d_call: NA
j_call: TRBJ1-1
v_call: TRBV24-1
clone_size: few
cdr3_nt: TGTGCCACCAGTGATGGGGGCGCGGGTACTGAAGCTTTCTTT
cdr3_aa: CATSDGGAGTEAFF

d_call: TRBD2
j_call: TRBJ2-3
v_call: TRBV28
clone_size: NA
cdr3_nt: TGTGCCAGCAGCCCCCTAGCGGACTACACAGATACGCAGTATTTT
cdr3_aa: CASSPLADYTDTQYF

d_call: NA
j_call: TRBJ2-5
v_call: TRBV11-2
clone_size: few
cdr3_nt: TGTGCCAGCAGGGGACCCTCCGGGGCCCAGTACTTC
cdr3_aa: CASRGPSGAQYF

d_call: NA
j_call: TRBJ2-3
v_call: TRBV27
clone_size: many
cdr3_nt: TGTGCCAGCAGTTTATCGGGGGAAGATACGCAGTATTTT
cdr3_aa: CASSLSGEDTQYF

d_call: TRBD2
j_call: TRBJ2-1
v_call: TRBV24-1
clone_size: NA
cdr3_nt: TGTGCCACCAGTGATTCAACAGGGGGGGGACTAGCGGGAGTGTATGAGCAGTTCTTC
cdr3_aa: CATSDSTGGGLAGVYEQFF

d_call: TRBD2
j_call: TRBJ2-1
v_call: TRBV5-1
clone_size: few
cdr3_nt: TGCGCCAGCAGCCAGGCTACCGGGAGGTCAAACGAGCAGTTCTTC
cdr3_aa: CASSQATGRSNEQFF

d_call: NA
j_call: TRBJ2-1
v_call: TRBV7-9
clone_size: few
cdr3_nt: TGTGCCAGCAGCTCCGGGACAAGGGATCTCAGGGTCCAGTTCTTC
cdr3_aa: CASSSGTRDLRVQFF

d_call: NA
j_call: TRBJ2-3
v_call: TRBV14
clone_size: NA
cdr3_nt: TGTGCCAGCAGCCCCGCGGAGGGTCCCAGCGGGGATACGCAGTATTTT
cdr3_aa: CASSPAEGPSGDTQYF

d_call: NA
j_call: TRBJ1-3
v_call: TRBV5-1
clone_size: NA
cdr3_nt: TGCGCCAGCAGCTTGTCGTCGCAGGCGAGCTCTGGAAACACCATATATTTT
cdr3_aa: CASSLSSQASSGNTIYF

d_call: NA
j_call: TRBJ2-5
v_call: TRBV13
clone_size: NA
cdr3_nt: TGTGCCAGCAGCTTAGGCAGGTCGTGGGAGTCGCAAGAGACCCAGTACTTC
cdr3_aa: CASSLGRSWESQETQYF

d_call: TRBD2
j_call: TRBJ2-3
v_call: TRBV9
clone_size: NA
cdr3_nt: TGTGCCAGCAGCGTAGCGGGGACTAGCGGGATTACAGATACGCAGTATTTT
cdr3_aa: CASSVAGTSGITDTQYF

d_call: TRBD2
j_call: TRBJ2-1
v_call: TRBV3-1
clone_size: many
cdr3_nt: TGTGCCAGCAGCCAAGGAATGGGCGGGGGTTACAATGAGCAGTTCTTC
cdr3_aa: CASSQGMGGGYNEQFF

d_call: TRBD1
j_call: TRBJ2-6
v_call: TRBV12-3/TRBV12-4
clone_size: many
cdr3_nt: TGTGCCAGCAGACAGGGGCGATACTCTGGGGCCAACGTCCTGACTTTC
cdr3_aa: CASRQGRYSGANVLTF

d_call: TRBD2
j_call: TRBJ2-3
v_call: TRBV12-3/TRBV12-4
clone_size: NA
cdr3_nt: TGTACCAGCTGTGGACTAGCGGGGGGGCCTCGGTTAGCAGATACGCAGTATTTT
cdr3_aa: CTSCGLAGGPRLADTQYF

d_call: NA
j_call: TRBJ2-1
v_call: TRBV6-4
clone_size: few
cdr3_nt: TGTGCCAGCAGTGAGGGGCGGGGCGCGCACAATGAGCAGTTCTTC
cdr3_aa: CASSEGRGAHNEQFF

d_call: TRBD2
j_call: TRBJ2-1
v_call: TRBV15
clone_size: NA
cdr3_nt: TGTGCCACCAGCAGAGAGAGTCCACTAGCGGGGGAGGGGAATGAGCAGTTCTTC
cdr3_aa: CATSRESPLAGEGNEQFF

d_call: TRBD1
j_call: TRBJ1-2
v_call: TRBV12-3/TRBV12-4
clone_size: few
cdr3_nt: TGTGCCAGCAGTTTACCGACAGGGTACGCTAACTATGGCTACACCTTC
cdr3_aa: CASSLPTGYANYGYTF

d_call: NA
j_call: TRBJ2-7
v_call: TRBV5-1
clone_size: NA
cdr3_nt: TGCGCCAGCAGCTTGGCCGGCCAGGGCTACTACGAGCAGTACTTC
cdr3_aa: CASSLAGQGYYEQYF

d_call: TRBD1
j_call: TRBJ2-5
v_call: TRBV20-1
clone_size: few
cdr3_nt: TGCAGTGCTACGAAAGGGACAGGGGGAGAGACCCAGTACTTC
cdr3_aa: CSATKGTGGETQYF

d_call: TRBD1
j_call: TRBJ2-7
v_call: TRBV7-9
clone_size: NA
cdr3_nt: TGTGCCAGCAGCTTAGGGGACAGGGCCAGACACTTC
cdr3_aa: CASSLGDRARHF

d_call: NA
j_call: TRBJ2-7
v_call: TRBV4-1
clone_size: NA
cdr3_nt: TGCGCCAGCAGCCAAGATCGACCCTCCGAGCAGTACTTC
cdr3_aa: CASSQDRPSEQYF